The 20 T cell receptor beta chains given below trace back to one sample, sequenced in a study of Graves' ophthalmopathy and Graves' hyperthyroidism. RNA served as the template for amplifying TCR beta CDR3 regions. In the first round, RT-PCR was carried out with HTBI primers, and a multiplex PCR formed the second round. TCRdb fed the multiplex PCR reads into MiXCR, producing one record per CDR3 protein. The data hold almost 750,000 distinct CDR3 sequences, with around 40% observed a single time. Sequenced: peripheral blood. These receptors were collected from an adult man with Graves' ophthalmopathy.

This clonotype was counted only a few times. The chain joins TRBV7-9 to TRBJ2-2; 9 bases fit TRBD2. The length of the CDR3 is 15 residues. Germline CDR1 reads SEHNR; CDR2 reads FQNEAQ (reference sequence). The V gene end was trimmed by 5 bases and the J gene end by 6 bases; junction bases not matched to a gene: 7. CDR3 sequence: CASSEAAGGPGELFF. For the CDR3, the DNA is TGTGCCAGCAGCGAGGCAGCGGGGGGCCCCGGGGAGCTGTTTTTT.

This clonotype has only a few counts. The J gene is TRBJ2-7, the V gene TRBV7-3, with TRBD1 as a possible D gene (6 bases). This CDR3 is 13 amino acids long. Germline V gene data show CDR1 as SGHTA and CDR2 as FQGTGA. Trimming stripped 6 bases from V and 10 bases from J, with 19 bases between. CDR3 in amino acids: CASSNQGISEQYF. For the CDR3, the DNA is TGTGCCAGCAGTAACCAGGGGATTAGTGAACAGTACTTC. Variable domain in full (rest from reference TRBV7-3 and TRBJ2-7): GAGVSQTPSNKVTEKGKYVELRCDPISGHTALYWYRQSLGQGPEFLIYFQGTGAADDSGLPNDRFFAVRPEGSVSTLKIQRTERGDSAVYLCASSNQGISEQYFGPGTRLTVT.

The chain links TRBV25-1 to TRBJ2-2; possibly TRBD2 for D (5 bases). The germline V gene has CDR1 MGHDK and CDR2 SYGVNS. Between the trimmed V and J ends, which lost 5 bases and 1 base, there was a span of 8 bases. CDR3 size: 14 residues. In DNA, the CDR3 is TGTGCCAGCAGTTACCGGGAGAACACCGGGGAGCTGTTTTTT. Residues: CASSYRENTGELFF.

This clonotype has more than one count but fewer than ten. The chain joins TRBV12-3 or TRBV12-4 to TRBJ2-5; D might be TRBD2 (6 bases). Trimming took 7 bases from V and 9 from J, leaving 12 bases between them. The CDR3 spans 11 residues. CDR3 in amino acids: CASTSGGAQYF. DNA of the CDR3: TGTGCCAGCACCTCTGGAGGGGCCCAGTACTTC.

To note about this clonotype: This may be a read error, as it is one base from a much larger clone. The chain is built from TRBV19 and TRBJ1-5; unclear D gene. The CDR3 covers 13 residues. From germline, CDR1 is LNHDA and CDR2 SQIVND (reference sequence). The DNA of the CDR3 is TGTGCCAGTAGTGGAAGGCAAGACCAGCCCCAGCGTTTT. Protein sequence: CASSGRQDQPQRF.

This clonotype came up a few times. The V and J genes are TRBV7-9 and TRBJ2-3; D not certain. CDR1 and CDR2 from the germline V gene are SEHNR and FQNEAQ (reference sequence). CDR3 length: 14 amino acids. V was clipped by 5 bases and J by 2 bases, with 11 bases between them. The CDR3 here is CASSLGGDTDTQYF. The CDR3 region has the DNA TGTGCCAGCAGCCTTGGTGGGGACACAGATACGCAGTATTTT.

This clonotype was found many times. The chain joins TRBV6-5 to TRBJ1-3; no reliable D call. This CDR3 region has 15 residues. V was trimmed by 6 bases and J by 0 bases, leaving 12 bases between them. Germline V gives CDR1 MNHEY, CDR2 SVGAGI. CDR3 in amino acids: CASSPLSVSGNTIYF. In nucleotides, the CDR3 is TGTGCCAGCAGCCCCCTCAGTGTCTCTGGAAACACCATATATTTT.

This clonotype was counted ten times or more. The rearrangement links TRBV5-1 to TRBJ2-5; no reliable D call. The CDR3 is made up of 15 amino acids. Trimming left V 4 bases short and J 5 bases short, with 18 bases between. The V gene's germline CDR1 is SGHRS and CDR2 YFSETQ. The CDR3 DNA reads as TGCGCCAGCAGCCCGCCCCCCGCTCCCGGGGAGACCCAGTACTTC. As protein: CASSPPPAPGETQYF.

A single count supports this clonotype. The V and J genes are TRBV15 and TRBJ2-6; TRBD1 might be the D (6 bases). Trimming left V 3 bases short and J 0 bases short, with 9 bases between. Germline CDR1 and CDR2: LNHNV and YYDKDF (reference sequence). CDR3 length: 16 residues. The DNA for the CDR3 is TGTGCCACCAGCAGTGAAGGGGGCTCTGGGGCCAACGTCCTGACTTTC. It codes for CATSSEGGSGANVLTF. The full variable domain, completed using reference TRBV15 and TRBJ2-6, is DAMVIQNPRYQVTQFGKPVTLSCSQTLNHNVMYWYQQKSSQAPKLLFHYYDKDFNNEADTPDNFQSRRPNTSFCFLDIRSPGLGDTAMYLCATSSEGGSGANVLTFGAGSRLTVL.

This clonotype has ten or more counts. The CDR3 here is CSVDSIGELFF. The DNA of the CDR3 is TGCAGCGTTGACAGTATCGGGGAGCTGTTTTTT. This chain joins TRBV29-1 and TRBJ2-2; D remains ambiguous. This CDR3 spans 11 amino acids. Germline V CDR1 and CDR2: SQVTM, ANQGSEA. V lost 3 bases and J lost 7, with 6 bases in between.

A note on this clonotype: Relative to the germline gene, one junction end is altered; a read error may explain this. The genes are TRBV10-3 and TRBJ2-5, with 7 bases identical to TRBD2. There are 15 residues in the CDR3. CDR1 and CDR2 (germline): ENHRY, SYGVKD. This CDR3 is CASSYSNGGGETQYF. In nucleotides, the CDR3 is TGTGCCAGCAGTTACTCCAATGGGGGGGGAGAGACCCAGTACTTC.

The DNA of the CDR3 is TGTGCCACCAGCAGAGGTGGGCGTCATTTT. Protein product: CATSRGGRHF. The chain uses TRBV15 and TRBJ1-5; no clear D. Trimming took off 1 base at V and 16 bases at J, with 8 bases between the two ends. From germline, CDR1 is LNHNV and CDR2 YYDKDF (reference sequence). The CDR3 length is 10 residues.

The V and J genes are TRBV7-9 and TRBJ1-1; possibly TRBD1 for D (6 bases). CDR3 length: 14 amino acids. The germline V gene has CDR1 SEHNR and CDR2 FQNEAQ (reference sequence). Trimming stripped 5 bases from V and 6 bases from J, with 16 bases between. CDR3 loop: CASSPDRRPAEAFF. Here the CDR3 DNA reads TGTGCCAGCAGCCCGGACAGACGGCCTGCTGAAGCTTTCTTT.

This clonotype was recorded at least ten times. V and J are TRBV2 and TRBJ2-7, with D unclear. Germline V lookup: CDR1 SNHLY, CDR2 FYNNEI. The CDR3 has 11 residues. V lost 6 bases and J 9 bases, leaving 12 bases between the germline ends. In nucleotides, the CDR3 is TGTGCCAGCAGGGACGAGGTTTCGCAGTACTTC. As protein: CASRDEVSQYF. The full variable domain, completed using reference TRBV2 and TRBJ2-7, is EPEVTQTPSHQVTQMGQEVILRCVPISNHLYFYWYRQILGQKVEFLVSFYNNEISEKSEIFDDQFSVERPDGSNFTLKIRSTKLEDSAMYFCASRDEVSQYFGPGTRLTVT.

The rearrangement joins TRBV7-9 to TRBJ1-4, with D perhaps matching TRBD1 (5 bases). The V and J ends lost 5 bases and 0 bases respectively, with 13 bases between them. Germline assignment: CDR1 SEHNR and CDR2 FQNEAQ (reference sequence). The CDR3 contains 16 residues. This CDR3 is CASSQGVEATNEKLFF. In nucleotides, the CDR3 is TGTGCCAGCAGCCAAGGGGTCGAAGCAACTAATGAAAAACTGTTTTTT.

V is TRBV10-3 and J is TRBJ2-7, with 8 bases identical to TRBD2. CDR3 size: 14 residues. The junction had 14 bases not matched to a gene; V was cut back by 10 bases and J by 6 bases. Germline CDR1 and CDR2: ENHRY and SYGVKD. The DNA for the CDR3 is TGTGCCAGCAGCCGGACTAGCAGTTCCACCGAGCAGTACTTC. This sequence encodes CASSRTSSSTEQYF.

The gene calls are TRBV4-3 and TRBJ1-5, with 7 positions matching TRBD1. The CDR3 extends over 17 amino acids. CDR1 and CDR2 from the germline V gene are LGHNA and YSLEER. J gave up 1 base and V 2 bases, and 8 bases lay outside the gene matches. CDR3: CASSQQTGTPSNQPQHF. The CDR3 DNA is TGCGCCAGCAGCCAACAGACAGGGACTCCAAGCAATCAGCCCCAGCATTTT.

The table lists this clonotype with a few counts. The chain has TRBV7-2 and TRBJ2-7; D remains unclear. There are 12 residues in the CDR3. V lost 5 bases to trimming and J lost 7 bases, with 12 bases between them. CDR1 is SGHTA, CDR2 FQGNSA, per germline. This chain's CDR3 is CASSQTHREQYF. The CDR3 nucleotides are TGTGCCAGCAGCCAAACTCATCGAGAGCAGTACTTC.

This clonotype was counted at least ten times. This chain uses TRBV20-1 with TRBJ2-7, with D possibly TRBD2 on 5 matching bases. Germline CDR1 reads DFQATT; CDR2 reads SNEGSKA (reference sequence). V lost 3 bases and J 2 bases, leaving 11 bases between the germline ends. CDR3 length: 13 residues. The CDR3 DNA follows: TGCAGTGCTAGCTGGACCGGGACCTACGAGCAGTACTTC. Its protein is CSASWTGTYEQYF.

This clonotype was counted many times. V gene TRBV10-3 combines with J gene TRBJ1-2, with unresolved D. The germline V and J ends were trimmed by 0 bases and 6 bases, with 2 bases remaining between them. The CDR3 has 11 residues. CDR1 and CDR2 from the germline V gene are ENHRY and SYGVKD. The CDR3 DNA is TGTGCCATCAGTGAGTCGAATGGCTACACCTTC. Amino acids: CAISESNGYTF.